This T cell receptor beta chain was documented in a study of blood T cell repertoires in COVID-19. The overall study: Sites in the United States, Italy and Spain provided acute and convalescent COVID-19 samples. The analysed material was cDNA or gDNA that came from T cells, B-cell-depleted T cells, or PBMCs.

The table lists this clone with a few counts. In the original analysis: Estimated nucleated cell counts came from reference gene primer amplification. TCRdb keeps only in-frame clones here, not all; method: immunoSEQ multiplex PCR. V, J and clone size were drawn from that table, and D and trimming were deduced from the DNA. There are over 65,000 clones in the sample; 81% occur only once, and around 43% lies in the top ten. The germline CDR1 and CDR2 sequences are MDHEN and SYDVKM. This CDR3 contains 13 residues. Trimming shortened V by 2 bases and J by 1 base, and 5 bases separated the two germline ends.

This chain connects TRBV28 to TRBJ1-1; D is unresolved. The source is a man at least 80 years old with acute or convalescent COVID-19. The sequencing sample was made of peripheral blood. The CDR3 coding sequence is TGTGCCAGCAGTTTACCTAAGAACACTGAAGCTTTCTTT. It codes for CASSLPKNTEAFF.